This TCR beta chain emerged from a study of Graves' ophthalmopathy and Graves' hyperthyroidism. RNA served as the template for amplifying TCR beta CDR3 regions. First-round RT-PCR used HTBI primers; second-round multiplex PCR followed. MiXCR was run by TCRdb on the multiplex PCR reads, yielding one entry per CDR3 protein. The data hold around 1,000,000 distinct CDR3 sequences, with about 35% observed a single time. The CDR3 length is 13 residues. Germline-derived CDR1 and CDR2 are SQVTM and ANQGSEA. The V segment lost 4 bases and the J segment 1 base; nucleotides outside the gene matches: 3. This clonotype was recorded at least ten times.

The TCR originated in an adult man with Graves' hyperthyroidism. Sequencing input: peripheral blood or thyroid tissue (not recorded which). The chain recombines TRBV29-1 with TRBJ2-7, with 8 bases identical to TRBD2. The DNA of the CDR3 is TGCAGCGTTGGAAAGCGGGAGTCCTACGAGCAGTACTTC. Protein product: CSVGKRESYEQYF.